One and the same sample provided the 21 T cell receptor beta chains below, sequenced in a study of OX40 agonist ivuxolimab in advanced cancers. Repertoires were generated with immunoSEQ multiplex PCR, while TCRdb's copy carries only in-frame clones and drops some. The sample contains 100,000 or so clones, more than 95% of which appear only once. The sequencing here drew on CD4+ or CD8+ T cells sorted from blood, taken in a trial of the OX40 agonist ivuxolimab. The receptors stem from an adult with an advanced solid tumor such as melanoma, head and neck, liver or kidney cancer.

The V and J genes are TRBV5-1 and TRBJ2-1; D is unclear. The CDR3 runs 13 residues. V gave up 0 bases and J gave up 4 bases, with 5 bases separating them. Germline CDR1 SGHRS, CDR2 YFSETQ. The CDR3: CASSLDGYNEQFF. For the CDR3, the DNA is TGCGCCAGCAGCTTGGATGGTTACAATGAGCAGTTCTTC.

The chain combines TRBV5-4 with TRBJ1-2, with unresolved D. The CDR3 consists of 13 residues. The V gene lost 1 base and the J gene lost 6 bases, with 10 bases spanning the gap. The germline CDR1 and CDR2 sequences are SGHNT and YYREEE (reference sequence). The CDR3 DNA is TGTGCCAGCAGCTTGATGGAGGCAGATGGCTACACCTTC. This translates into CASSLMEADGYTF.

This clone was observed once. CDR3: CASSQDGGGASGSPVSPYF. The DNA for the CDR3 is TGCGCCAGCAGCCAAGATGGGGGTGGAGCTAGCGGGAGTCCAGTCAGCCCGTACTTC. This chain links TRBV4-3 with TRBJ2-7; TRBD2 aligns across 10 bases. The V and J ends lost 0 bases and 12 bases, in that order; junction bases with no gene match: 23. Germline V gives CDR1 LGHNA, CDR2 YSLEER. The CDR3 is 19 amino acids.

The chain employs TRBV10-3 and TRBJ2-5; D is tentatively TRBD1 or TRBD2 (5 bases each). Germline V gene sequence: CDR1 ENHRY, CDR2 SYGVKD. There are 15 residues in the CDR3. Trimming left V 6 bases short and J 2 bases short, with 16 bases between. This CDR3 reads CAISPSRGAQETQYF. For the CDR3, the DNA is TGTGCCATCAGCCCCTCAAGGGGAGCACAAGAGACCCAGTACTTC.

This chain joins TRBV27 and TRBJ2-7; 7 bases agree with TRBD1. CDR1 and CDR2 (germline): MNHEY, SMNVEV (reference sequence). The J segment lost 1 base and the V segment lost 3 bases, leaving 3 bases of the junction unmatched. The CDR3 runs to 14 residues. The DNA for the CDR3 is TGTGCCAGCAGTTTGAGGGGGCCGTCCTACGAGCAGTACTTC. Protein product: CASSLRGPSYEQYF.

J is TRBJ2-1 and V is TRBV28; TRBD2 is a possible D gene (6 bases). The V end lost 2 bases, the J end lost 2 bases, and 19 bases lay between the germline ends. The CDR3 runs 18 residues. The germline V gene has CDR1 MDHEN and CDR2 SYDVKM. This CDR3 reads CASSLTGQGLGPYNEQFF. DNA of the CDR3: TGTGCCAGCAGTTTAACGGGGCAGGGACTTGGTCCCTACAATGAGCAGTTCTTC. Together with reference TRBV28 and TRBJ2-1, the CDR3 gives the full variable domain: DVKVTQSSRYLVKRTGEKVFLECVQDMDHENMFWYRQDPGLGLRLIYFSYDVKMKEKGDIPEGYSVSREKKERFSLILESASTNQTSMYLCASSLTGQGLGPYNEQFFGPGTRLTVL.

The chain recombines TRBV28 with TRBJ1-2, with 7 bases lining up with TRBD1. Per the germline V gene, CDR1 is MDHEN and CDR2 is SYDVKM. V gave up 6 bases and J gave up 0 bases; unmatched junction bases: 10. The CDR3 is 16 amino acids. CDR3 DNA sequence: TGTGCCAGCAGAACGGGACAGTTTAGTACTAACTATGGCTACACCTTC. This translates into CASRTGQFSTNYGYTF.

J is TRBJ2-2 and V is TRBV7-9; 8 bases line up with TRBD2. J was trimmed by 4 bases and V by 5 bases; bases with no gene match: 15. CDR1 is SEHNR and CDR2 is FQNEAQ in the germline V gene (reference sequence). The CDR3 extends over 18 amino acids. The CDR3 DNA is TGTGCCAGCAGCCCCCCAGATGGGGTAGCGGGAATCACCGGGGAGCTGTTTTTT. Protein: CASSPPDGVAGITGELFF.

V and J are TRBV7-9 and TRBJ2-3; D call uncertain. Germline assignment: CDR1 SEHNR and CDR2 FQNEAQ (reference sequence). This CDR3 is built from 16 residues. Trimming took off 5 bases at V and 2 bases at J, with 17 bases between the two ends. CDR3 nucleotides: TGTGCCAGCAGCCCCGGCAAACAGTTAGACACAGATACGCAGTATTTT. As protein: CASSPGKQLDTDTQYF.

The chain links TRBV2 to TRBJ1-4; D remains unclear. There are 14 residues in the CDR3. Looked up from germline, CDR1 is SNHLY and CDR2 is FYNNEI. Trimming removed 7 bases from V and 5 bases from J, with 14 bases in between. This CDR3 reads CASMRAVTNEKLFF. DNA for the CDR3: TGTGCCAGCATGAGGGCAGTTACAAATGAAAAACTGTTTTTT.

A few counts support this clone. V and J are TRBV19 and TRBJ2-1, with D perhaps given as TRBD1 or TRBD2 (5 bases each). Germline loops: CDR1 LNHDA, CDR2 SQIVND (reference sequence). The CDR3 runs to 15 residues. V was trimmed by 4 bases and J by 2 bases, leaving 12 bases between them. The CDR3 DNA reads TGTGCCAGTAGTACCATGGGACCAACCTACAATGAGCAGTTCTTC. This gives the protein CASSTMGPTYNEQFF.

The V call is TRBV9, the J call TRBJ2-3; D call uncertain. CDR3 length: 14 residues. V lost 0 bases and J lost 6, with 11 bases in between. CDR1 SGDLS and CDR2 YYNGEE come from the germline V gene. The CDR3 spells CASSVGPRQDTQYF. The CDR3, as DNA: TGTGCCAGCAGCGTAGGCCCACGGCAGGATACGCAGTATTTT.

V usage is TRBV4-3 and J usage is TRBJ1-5; 8 positions agree with TRBD1. CDR1 is LGHNA, CDR2 YSLEER, per germline. This CDR3 has 15 residues. The J segment lost 3 bases and the V segment lost 3 bases, leaving 4 bases of the junction unmatched. In nucleotides, the CDR3 is TGCGCCAGCAGCCAGGACAGGGATTTCAATCAGCCCCAGCATTTT. Translated, it gives CASSQDRDFNQPQHF.

The chain links TRBV2 to TRBJ2-7, with D uncertain. This CDR3 spans 13 amino acids. CDR1 SNHLY and CDR2 FYNNEI come from the germline V gene. V shed 5 bases and J shed 5 bases, with 13 bases lying between them. In nucleotides, the CDR3 is TGTGCCAGCAGTACTCCGCCTCCCCACGAGCAGTACTTC. This gives the protein CASSTPPPHEQYF.

This rearrangement joins TRBV5-4 to TRBJ1-2; D is perhaps TRBD1 (5 bases). CDR1 and CDR2 (germline): SGHNT, YYREEE (reference sequence). Trimming took 6 bases from V and 4 from J, leaving 19 bases between them. This CDR3 has 15 residues. CDR3 bases: TGTGCCAGCACCGCGGGGGTCAAGGGCGTCTATGGCTACACCTTC. Protein sequence: CASTAGVKGVYGYTF.

The V and J genes are TRBV6-5 and TRBJ2-7; no reliable D call. This CDR3 contains 13 residues. V was clipped by 2 bases and J by 5 bases, with 10 bases between them. Per germline, CDR1 MNHEY and CDR2 SVGAGI. CDR3 protein: CASSYRYSDEQYF. CDR3 bases: TGTGCCAGCAGTTACAGGTACTCGGACGAGCAGTACTTC.

The chain combines TRBV14 with TRBJ1-2, with 7 bases matching TRBD1. CDR3 length: 13 amino acids. The junction had 0 bases not matched to a gene; V was cut back by 2 bases and J by 3 bases. From germline, CDR1 is SGHDN and CDR2 FVKESK. DNA of the CDR3: TGTGCCAGCAGCCAAACAGGGGACTATGGCTACACCTTC. As protein: CASSQTGDYGYTF.

The CDR3 region is CASSLVRGGYNEQFF. CDR3 nucleotide sequence: TGTGCCAGCAGCTTAGTTAGGGGCGGTTACAATGAGCAGTTCTTC. The V call is TRBV7-9, the J call TRBJ2-1; D may be TRBD1 (5 bases). Germline values: CDR1 SEHNR, CDR2 FQNEAQ (reference sequence). V was clipped by 1 base and J by 4 bases, with 11 bases between them. This CDR3 is built from 15 residues.

The rearrangement links TRBV2 to TRBJ1-5; maybe TRBD1 (5 bases). V lost 6 bases to trimming and J lost 0 bases, with 12 bases between them. The CDR3 loop spans 15 amino acids. Germline CDR1 and CDR2: SNHLY and FYNNEI. The CDR3 coding sequence is TGTGCCAGCAGGAAGACAGACCATAGCAATCAGCCCCAGCATTTT. As protein: CASRKTDHSNQPQHF.

This sequence joins TRBV6-5 and TRBJ1-4, with 9 bases lining up with TRBD1. Germline CDR1 and CDR2: MNHEY and SVGAGI. This CDR3 region has 16 residues. After removal of 4 bases from V and 5 bases from J, the junction contained 8 bases not matched to a gene. The CDR3 loop is CASSSGTGRNNEKLFF. The CDR3 coding sequence is TGTGCCAGCAGTTCGGGGACAGGGAGGAACAATGAAAAACTGTTTTTT.

The chain is built from TRBV13 and TRBJ2-2; D is perhaps TRBD2 (6 bases). V was cut by 8 bases and J by 1 base, with 11 bases left in between. The CDR3 extends over 14 amino acids. CDR1 and CDR2 (germline): PRHDT, FYEKMQ (reference sequence). In DNA, the CDR3 is TGTGCCAGCCGCGCGGGGTTGAACACCGGGGAGCTGTTTTTT. Protein product: CASRAGLNTGELFF.